The present TCR beta chain was sequenced within a study of OX40 agonist ivuxolimab in advanced cancers. Only in-frame clones appear in the TCRdb table, and some are missing; sequencing was by immunoSEQ multiplex PCR. The top ten hold less than 3.5% of the sample, which has fewer than 70,000 clones, roughly nine tenths seen once. V shed 6 bases and J 2 bases; nucleotides not matched to a gene: 20. This CDR3 contains 19 residues. Germline V CDR1 and CDR2: SQVTM, ANQGSEA. The input for sequencing was CD4+ or CD8+ T cells sorted from blood, taken in a trial of the OX40 agonist ivuxolimab. The chain couples TRBV29-1 to TRBJ2-5; 11 bases align to TRBD2. The sequence came from an adult with an advanced solid tumor such as melanoma, head and neck, liver or kidney cancer. The CDR3 sequence: CSVIGRLTSGSKGQETQYF. The CDR3 DNA is TGCAGCGTCATCGGGAGGTTAACTAGCGGGAGCAAGGGGCAAGAGACCCAGTACTTC.